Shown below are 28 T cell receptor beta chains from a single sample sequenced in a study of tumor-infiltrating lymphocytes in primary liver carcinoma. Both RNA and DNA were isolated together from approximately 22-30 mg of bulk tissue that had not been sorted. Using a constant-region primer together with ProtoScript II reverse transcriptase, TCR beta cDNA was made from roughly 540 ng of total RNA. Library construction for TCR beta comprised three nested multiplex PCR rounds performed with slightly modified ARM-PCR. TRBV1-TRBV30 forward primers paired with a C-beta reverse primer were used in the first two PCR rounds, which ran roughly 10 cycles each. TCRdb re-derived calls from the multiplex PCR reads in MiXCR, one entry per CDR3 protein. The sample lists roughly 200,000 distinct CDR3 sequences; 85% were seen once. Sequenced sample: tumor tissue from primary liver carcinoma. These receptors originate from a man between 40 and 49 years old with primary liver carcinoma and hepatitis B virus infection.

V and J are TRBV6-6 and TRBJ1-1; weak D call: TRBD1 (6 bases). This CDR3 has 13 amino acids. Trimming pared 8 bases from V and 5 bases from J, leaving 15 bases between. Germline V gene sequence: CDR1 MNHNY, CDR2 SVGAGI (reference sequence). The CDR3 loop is CASGTRGNTEAFF. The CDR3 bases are TGTGCCAGCGGCACAAGGGGGAATACTGAAGCTTTCTTT.

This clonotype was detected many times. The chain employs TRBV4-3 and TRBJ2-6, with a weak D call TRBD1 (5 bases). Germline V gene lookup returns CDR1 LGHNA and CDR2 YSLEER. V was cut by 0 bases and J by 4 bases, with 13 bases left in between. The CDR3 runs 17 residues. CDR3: CASSQDGSGRGANVLTF. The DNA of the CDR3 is TGCGCCAGCAGCCAAGATGGGTCAGGGCGCGGGGCCAACGTCCTGACTTTC.

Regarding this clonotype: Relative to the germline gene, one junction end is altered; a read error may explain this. This CDR3 is CTSSEQSDYEQYF. CDR3 DNA: TGTACCAGCAGTGAACAATCAGATTACGAGCAGTACTTC. J is TRBJ2-7 and V is TRBV2; D remains ambiguous. From germline, CDR1 is SNHLY and CDR2 FYNNEI. The CDR3 covers 13 residues.

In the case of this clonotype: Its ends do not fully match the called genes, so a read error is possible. The CDR3 protein is CACSVPGQGNTGELFF. CDR3 DNA: TGTGCCTGCAGCGTACCGGGACAGGGGAACACCGGGGAGTTGTTTTTT. The rearrangement joins TRBV5-6 to TRBJ2-2, with 10 bases that match TRBD1. The CDR3 runs 16 residues. Germline V gene sequence: CDR1 SGHDT, CDR2 YYEEEE.

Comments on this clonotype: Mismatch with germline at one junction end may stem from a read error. This chain's CDR3 is CAISPVRLVPETQYF. The DNA of the CDR3 is TGTGCCATCAGCCCCGTCAGGCTAGTTCCAGAGACCCAGTACTTC. The chain links TRBV11-2 to TRBJ2-5; unclear D gene. The CDR3 spans 15 residues. Germline V gene lookup returns CDR1 SGHAT and CDR2 FQNNGV.

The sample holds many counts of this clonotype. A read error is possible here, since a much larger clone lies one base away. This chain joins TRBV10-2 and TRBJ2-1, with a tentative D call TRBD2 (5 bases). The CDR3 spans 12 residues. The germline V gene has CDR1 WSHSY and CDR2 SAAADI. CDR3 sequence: CASSESTRGQDF. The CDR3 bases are TGCGCCAGCAGTGAGTCGACTCGGGGTCAGGACTTC.

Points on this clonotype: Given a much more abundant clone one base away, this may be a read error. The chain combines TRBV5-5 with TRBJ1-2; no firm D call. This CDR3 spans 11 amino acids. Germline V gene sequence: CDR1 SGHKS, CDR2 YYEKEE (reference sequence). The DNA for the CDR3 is TGTGTCAGCAGCTTGAGGGAGGGCTACACCTTC. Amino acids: CVSSLREGYTF.

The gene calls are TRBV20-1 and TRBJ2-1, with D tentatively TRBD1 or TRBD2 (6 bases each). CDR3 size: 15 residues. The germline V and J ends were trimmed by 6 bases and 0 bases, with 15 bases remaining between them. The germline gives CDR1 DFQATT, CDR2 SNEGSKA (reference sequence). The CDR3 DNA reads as TGCAGTGCCCCGGACGGGGGCCCCTCCTACAATGAGCAGTTCTTC. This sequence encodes CSAPDGGPSYNEQFF.

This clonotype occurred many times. CDR3 region: CASSSGTGQIYGYTF. CDR3 sequence (DNA): TGTGCCAGCAGTTCGGGGACAGGGCAAATATATGGCTACACCTTC. V usage is TRBV28 and J usage is TRBJ1-2, with 9 bases fitting TRBD1. With 4 bases clipped from V and 5 bases from J, the junction kept 8 bases outside the gene matches. The CDR3 contains 15 residues. Germline V gives CDR1 MDHEN, CDR2 SYDVKM.

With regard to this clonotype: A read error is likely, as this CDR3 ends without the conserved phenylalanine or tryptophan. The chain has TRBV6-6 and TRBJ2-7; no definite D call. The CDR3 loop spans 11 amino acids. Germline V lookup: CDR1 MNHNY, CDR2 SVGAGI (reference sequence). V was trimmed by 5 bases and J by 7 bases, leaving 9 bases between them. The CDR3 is CASSPLEEQYL. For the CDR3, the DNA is TGTGCCAGCAGTCCCTTGGAGGAGCAGTACTTA.

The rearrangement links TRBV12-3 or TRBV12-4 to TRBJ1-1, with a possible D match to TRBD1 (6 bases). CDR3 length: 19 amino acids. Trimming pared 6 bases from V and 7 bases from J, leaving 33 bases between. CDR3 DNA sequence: TGTGCCAGCAGCCCTTATGACAGGCTTCGTAGGAGTCGGTTGATTGAAGCTTTCTTT. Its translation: CASSPYDRLRRSRLIEAFF.

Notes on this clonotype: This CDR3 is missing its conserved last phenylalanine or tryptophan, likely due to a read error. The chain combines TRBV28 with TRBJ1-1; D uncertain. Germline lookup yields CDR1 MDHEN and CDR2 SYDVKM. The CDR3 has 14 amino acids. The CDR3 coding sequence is TGTGTCAGTAGTTTAGGGCAGAAGAACACTGAAGCTTTCTTA. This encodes CVSSLGQKNTEAFL.

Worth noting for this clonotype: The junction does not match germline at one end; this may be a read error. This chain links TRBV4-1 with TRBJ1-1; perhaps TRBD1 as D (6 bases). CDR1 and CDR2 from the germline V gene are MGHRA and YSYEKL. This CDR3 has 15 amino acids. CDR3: CASSRSGEGRTEGFF. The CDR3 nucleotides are TGCGCCAGCAGCCGATCAGGGGAGGGACGGACTGAAGGTTTCTTT.

DNA of the CDR3: TGTGTTACTCGAAAGGGGGTGACTTCCTACGAGCAGTACTTC. Its protein is CVTRKGVTSYEQYF. This chain links TRBV11-3 with TRBJ2-7, with D possibly being TRBD1 (6 bases). Germline CDR1 is SGHNT and CDR2 is YENEEA. The CDR3 covers 14 residues.

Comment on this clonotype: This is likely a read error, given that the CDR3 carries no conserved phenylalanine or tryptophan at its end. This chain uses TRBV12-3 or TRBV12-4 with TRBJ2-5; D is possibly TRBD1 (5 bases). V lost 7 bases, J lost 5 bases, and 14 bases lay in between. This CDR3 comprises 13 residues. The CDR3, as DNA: TGTGCCAGCATTCCACAGGAGTGGGAGACCCAGTACCTC. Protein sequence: CASIPQEWETQYL.

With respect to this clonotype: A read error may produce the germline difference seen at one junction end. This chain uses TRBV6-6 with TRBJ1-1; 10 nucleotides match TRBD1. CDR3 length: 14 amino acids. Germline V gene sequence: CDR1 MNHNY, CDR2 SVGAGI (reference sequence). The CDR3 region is CTSSGTGVMTEAFF. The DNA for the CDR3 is TGTACCAGCAGTGGGACAGGGGTAATGACTGAGGCTTTCTTT.

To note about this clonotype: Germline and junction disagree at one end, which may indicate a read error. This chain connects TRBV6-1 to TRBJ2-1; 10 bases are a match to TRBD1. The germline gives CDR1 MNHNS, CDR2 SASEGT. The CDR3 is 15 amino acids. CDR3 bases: TGTGCCTGCAGTGAGGGGACAGGGGAATACAATGAGCAGTTCTTC. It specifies CACSEGTGEYNEQFF.

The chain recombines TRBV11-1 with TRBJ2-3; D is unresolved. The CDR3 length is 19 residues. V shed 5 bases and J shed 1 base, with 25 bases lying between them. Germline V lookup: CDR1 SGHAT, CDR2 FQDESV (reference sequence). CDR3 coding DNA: TGTGCCAGCAGCCCTGGGGAAAGCTCTGTTGAAGCCCGCACAGATACGCAGTATTTT. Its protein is CASSPGESSVEARTDTQYF. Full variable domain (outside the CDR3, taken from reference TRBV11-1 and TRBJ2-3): EAEVAQSPRYKITEKSQAVAFWCDPISGHATLYWYRQILGQGPELLVQFQDESVVDDSQLPKDRFSAERLKGVDSTLKIQPAELGDSAMYLCASSPGESSVEARTDTQYFGPGTRLTVL.

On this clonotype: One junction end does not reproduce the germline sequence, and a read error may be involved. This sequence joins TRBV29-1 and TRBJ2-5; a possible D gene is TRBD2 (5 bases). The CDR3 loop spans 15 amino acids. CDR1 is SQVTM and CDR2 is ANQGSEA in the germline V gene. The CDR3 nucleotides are TGCAGCCTTGTATCCGCGGCGGGTAGATCGGAGACCCCGTACTTC. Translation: CSLVSAAGRSETPYF.

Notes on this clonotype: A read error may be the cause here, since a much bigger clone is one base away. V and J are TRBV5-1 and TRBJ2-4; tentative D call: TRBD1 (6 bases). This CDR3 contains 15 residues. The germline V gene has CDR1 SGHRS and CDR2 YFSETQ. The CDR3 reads CVSSLRGFEENIQYF. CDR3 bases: TGCGTCAGCAGCTTGAGGGGGTTTGAAGAAAACATTCAGTACTTC.

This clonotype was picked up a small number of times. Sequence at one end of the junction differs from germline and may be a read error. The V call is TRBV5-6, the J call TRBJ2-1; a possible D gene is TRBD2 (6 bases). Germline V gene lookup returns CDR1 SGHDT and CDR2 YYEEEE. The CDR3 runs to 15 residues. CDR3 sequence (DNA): TGTGCCAGCGTACGGGAGCAGCAATCCTACAATGAGCAGTTTTTC. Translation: CASVREQQSYNEQFF.

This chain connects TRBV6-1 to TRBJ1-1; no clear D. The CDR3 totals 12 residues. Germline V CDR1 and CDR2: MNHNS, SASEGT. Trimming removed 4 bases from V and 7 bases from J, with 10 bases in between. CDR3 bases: TGTGCCAGCAGTGGGTGGAGCATTGAAGCTTTCTTT. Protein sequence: CASSGWSIEAFF.

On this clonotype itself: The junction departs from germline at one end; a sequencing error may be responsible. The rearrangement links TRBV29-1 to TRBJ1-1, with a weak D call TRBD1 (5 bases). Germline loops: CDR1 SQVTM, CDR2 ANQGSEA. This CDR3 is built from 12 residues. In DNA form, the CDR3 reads TGCAGCGCCTCTCAGGGTAGGGCTGAACCTTTCTTT. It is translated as CSASQGRAEPFF.

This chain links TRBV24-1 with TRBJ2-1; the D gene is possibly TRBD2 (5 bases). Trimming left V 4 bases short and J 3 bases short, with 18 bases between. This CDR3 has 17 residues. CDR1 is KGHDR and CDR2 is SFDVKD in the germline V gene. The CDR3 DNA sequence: TGTGCCACCAGTGACTATTCTATGACTACCTTCTACAATGAGCAGTTCTTC. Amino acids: CATSDYSMTTFYNEQFF.

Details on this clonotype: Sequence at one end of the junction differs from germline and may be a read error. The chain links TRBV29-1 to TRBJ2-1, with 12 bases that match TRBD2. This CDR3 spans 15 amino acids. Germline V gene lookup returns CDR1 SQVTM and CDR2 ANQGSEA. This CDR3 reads CSLGLAGWFYNEQFF. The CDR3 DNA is TGCAGCCTTGGACTAGCGGGATGGTTCTACAATGAACAGTTCTTC.

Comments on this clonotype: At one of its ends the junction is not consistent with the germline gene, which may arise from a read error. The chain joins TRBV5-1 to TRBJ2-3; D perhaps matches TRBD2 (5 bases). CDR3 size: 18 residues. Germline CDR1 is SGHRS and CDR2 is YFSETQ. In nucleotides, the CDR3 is TGCGCCAGCAGCTTCGGACTCCGACTGGAAACCCTAACAGATATGCAGTATTTT. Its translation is CASSFGLRLETLTDMQYF.

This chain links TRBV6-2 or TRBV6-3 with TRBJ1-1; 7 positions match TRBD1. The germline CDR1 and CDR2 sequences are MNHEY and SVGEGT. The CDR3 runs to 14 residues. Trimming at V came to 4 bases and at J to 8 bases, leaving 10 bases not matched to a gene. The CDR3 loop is CASSWRGGNKEAFF. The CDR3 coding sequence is TGTGCCAGCAGTTGGAGAGGGGGCAACAAAGAAGCTTTCTTT.

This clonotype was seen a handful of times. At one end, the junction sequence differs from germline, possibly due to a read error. The CDR3 protein is CASNQGVDSNQPQHF. As DNA, the CDR3 is TGTGCCAGCAACCAAGGGGTAGATAGCAATCAGCCCCAGCATTTT. This chain links TRBV4-2 with TRBJ1-5; D possibly corresponds to TRBD1 (5 bases). Germline CDR1 LGHNA, CDR2 YNFKEQ. The CDR3 runs to 15 residues.